This record concerns one T cell receptor beta chain sequence. Per the germline V gene, CDR1 is MDHEN and CDR2 is SYDVKM. The CDR3 loop spans 16 amino acids. Unmatched junction bases numbered 11, after V lost 6 bases and J lost 0 bases. The sample belongs to a study of blood T cell repertoires in COVID-19. Study overall: Spain, Italy and the United States supplied samples that represented acute and convalescent COVID-19.

Original methodology: Nucleated cell number was recorded as an estimate derived from reference gene primer amplification. Sequencing used immunoSEQ multiplex PCR; TCRdb keeps in-frame clones, though not all of them. V and J calls plus clone size are reproduced from that table; the DNA served to infer D and trimming. The repertoire has approximately 280,000 clones, 89% of them found once; the top ten carry approximately 12%. The gene calls are TRBV28 and TRBJ2-7; 7 bases are shared with TRBD1. This TCR derives from a woman aged 60-75 years with acute or convalescent COVID-19. Sequencing was done on a sample of peripheral blood. CDR3 region: CASRPLRGGASYEQYF. In nucleotides, the CDR3 is TGTGCCAGCAGGCCATTAAGAGGGGGCGCCTCCTACGAGCAGTACTTC.